This entry is about one TCR beta chain. A second PCR, run for roughly 7 to 12 cycles, used a sample-barcoded 5' primer plus a J-beta primer mix. Via MiXCR, TCRdb re-called the 5' RACE reads, giving one row per CDR3 protein. The profile covers about 640,000 distinct CDR3 sequences, with around three fifths appearing a single time and around 37% taken by the ten largest. This sample stems from a study of blood T cells in healthy people across ages. Looked up from germline, CDR1 is SGDLS and CDR2 is YYNGEE. V gave up 3 bases and J gave up 4 bases; unmatched junction bases: 6. This CDR3 is built from 15 residues.

This TCR came from a man in his sixties in good health. The J gene is TRBJ2-5, the V gene TRBV9; 10 bases fit TRBD1. Material: blood. The CDR3 bases are TGTGCCAGCAGCGCGGACAGGGGGACCACAGAGACCCAGTACTTC. It translates to CASSADRGTTETQYF.